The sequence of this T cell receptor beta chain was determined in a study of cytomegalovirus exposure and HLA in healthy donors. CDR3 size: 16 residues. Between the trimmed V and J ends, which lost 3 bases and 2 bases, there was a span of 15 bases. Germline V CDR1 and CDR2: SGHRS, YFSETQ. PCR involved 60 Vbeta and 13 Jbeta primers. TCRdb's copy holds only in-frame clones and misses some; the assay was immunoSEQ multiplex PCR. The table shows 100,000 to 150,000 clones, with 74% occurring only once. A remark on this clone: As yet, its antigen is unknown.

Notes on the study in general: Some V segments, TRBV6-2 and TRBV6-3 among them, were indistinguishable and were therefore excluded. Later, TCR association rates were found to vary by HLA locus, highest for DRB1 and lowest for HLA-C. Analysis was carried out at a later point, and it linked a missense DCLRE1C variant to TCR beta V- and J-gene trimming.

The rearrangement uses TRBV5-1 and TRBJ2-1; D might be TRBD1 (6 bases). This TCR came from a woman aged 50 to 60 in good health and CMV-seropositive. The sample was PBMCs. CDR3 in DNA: TGCGCCAGCAGCTGGGTATTGGACAGTGCCTACAATGAGCAGTTCTTC. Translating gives CASSWVLDSAYNEQFF.